This T cell receptor (beta chain) came from a study of regulatory T cells in long-lasting Graves disease (dated by TCRdb to the early 2020s). Background for the entire study: Persistent Graves' disease meant more than 5 years of antithyroid drug treatment with TSH receptor autoantibodies that stayed positive. This study used TCR sequencing and RNA sequencing of peripheral blood to compare persistent Graves' disease patients against newly diagnosed Graves' disease patients. The study was conducted in China and was registered as a clinical trial. TCR sequencing covered approximately 13 persistent and 20 or so newly diagnosed Graves' disease patients, some 35 samples in total. On average, persistent Graves' disease patients in the clinical cohort had been on antithyroid drugs for about 10 years.

The CDR3 holds 13 amino acids from the cysteine to the phenylalanine. This entry keeps only the CDR3 DNA: 39 bases, framed from base 1. The junction carries 6 bases between V and J, which are trimmed by 2 bases and 0 bases respectively. Reading the germline V gene gives CDR1 SQVTM and CDR2 ANQGSEA. Receptor amplification or capture employed multiplex PCR. Sequenced on an Illumina HiSeq 4000. TCR beta libraries were built with iRepertoire HTBI primers and Arm-PCR amplification of CDR3 regions. PCR products were gel purified before sequencing. In the source study's methods: Gene usage analysis of CDR3 amino acid clonotypes relied on the 60 to 65 TRBV and 15 or so TRBJ segments identified across samples. COPE and FqMerger were used to merge the filtered high-quality paired reads into contigs. Contigs were aligned with BLAST to IMGT TRBV, TRBD and TRBJ reference genes, and CDR3 was defined per IMGT. Clonotypes above 0.1% frequency were classified as highly expanded clones. Shannon entropy served as the measure of repertoire diversity, while the Gini coefficient captured V-J evenness. Clonotypes shared by more than one individual were considered public. TCRdb trimmed public reads at Q25 via fastp, called clones via MiXCR and kept in-frame beta chains. Rows with a matching CDR3 protein are joined into one entry that keeps the most common DNA and genes. None of the V and J calls come from the authors' own analysis; TCRdb made them. The sample table lists around 400,000 distinct CDR3 sequences, around 20% of them with a count of one. The ten most abundant clones make up 13% to 15% of the sample.

Details on this clonotype: Its antigen remains undetermined. Nothing much larger sits one base from this clone, and base qualities are not available.

The sample's time point label is to be understood as: persistent/refractory GD, antithyroid drugs over 5 years with positive TRAb. RNA was extracted from PBMCs in TRIzol for both TCR sequencing and RNA sequencing. The diagnosis of Graves' disease followed American Thyroid Association guidelines. The patients came from an endocrinology department in Xi'an, China. Each patient gave around 9 milliliters of peripheral blood, collected in an EDTA anticoagulant tube. Ficoll Paque Plus density gradient separation was used to isolate PBMCs, and no further T cell sorting was performed. RNA quality was checked with an Agilent 2100 Bioanalyzer and agarose gel, and concentration with a NanoDrop 2000. Study-wide findings and limitations: Persistent disease showed preferential use of TRBV28, TRBJ1-2 and TRBJ2-5, whereas newly diagnosed disease favored TRBV20-1 and TRBJ2-1. The study examined only peripheral blood because the primary lesion, thyroid tissue, could not be accessed. More public clonotypes were shared among persistent patients (roughly 2,900) than among newly diagnosed patients (966). The small sample size was acknowledged by the authors as a limitation that may reduce accuracy. Sequencing and analysis were restricted to the TCR beta chain. Compared with newly diagnosed patients, patients with persistent Graves' disease had lower TCR Shannon entropy and fewer highly expanded clones, which suggests clonal expansion.

Sequences were derived from peripheral blood mononuclear cells (PBMCs), sampled when the disease was refractory, from a patient treated with antithyroid drugs. The clonotype originates from a female donor with Graves disease. The chain was built from TRBV29-1 and TRBJ2-3, with the D gene not clear enough to name. The DNA reads as follows: TGCAGCGTTGAATTGGGGAGCACAGATACGCAGTATTTT. Translated, it reads CSVELGSTDTQYF.